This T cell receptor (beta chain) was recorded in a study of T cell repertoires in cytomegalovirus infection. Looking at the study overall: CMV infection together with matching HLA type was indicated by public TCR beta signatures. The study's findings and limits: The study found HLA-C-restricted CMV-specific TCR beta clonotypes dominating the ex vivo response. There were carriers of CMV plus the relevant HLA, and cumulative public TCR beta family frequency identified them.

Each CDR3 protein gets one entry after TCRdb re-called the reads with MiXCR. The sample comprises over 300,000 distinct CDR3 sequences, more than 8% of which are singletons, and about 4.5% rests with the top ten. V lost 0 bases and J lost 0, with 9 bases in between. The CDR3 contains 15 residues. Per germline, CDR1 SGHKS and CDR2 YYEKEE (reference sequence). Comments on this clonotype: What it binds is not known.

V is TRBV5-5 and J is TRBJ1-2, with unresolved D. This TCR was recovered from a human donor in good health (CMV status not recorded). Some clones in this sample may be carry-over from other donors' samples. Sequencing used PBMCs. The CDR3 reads CASSLGASSNYGYTF. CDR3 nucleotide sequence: TGTGCCAGCAGCTTGGGAGCCAGCTCTAACTATGGCTACACCTTC.